The clone carrying this TCR beta chain was detected only a few times. Its antigen is currently unknown. The CDR3 is 15 amino acids. Germline CDR1 KGHSH, CDR2 LQKENI. Trimming pared 0 bases from V and 2 bases from J, leaving 9 bases between. The data were obtained in a study of T-cell memory formation after mild COVID-19. Study-level points and caveats: Clones shrinking from day 15 to 85 showed even CD4/CD8 mixes; later expanders tilted CD4+. Contracting CD8+ clones were enriched in EMRA, CD4+ mainly in CM and EM.

TCRdb re-derived calls from the 5' RACE reads in MiXCR, one entry per CDR3 protein. This sample has around 310,000 distinct CDR3 sequences, with around 15% found just once. The chain joins TRBV18 to TRBJ2-3; D is uncertain. This sequence originates from a man aged 18 to 35 who had mild COVID-19 (a few samples of this study predate the infection). Cell type and time point are not known. Sequenced material: PBMCs or a T cell subset sorted from them (not recorded which). CDR3 loop: CASSPPGRTTDTQYF. The CDR3 DNA reads TGTGCCAGCTCACCACCCGGGCGGACCACAGATACGCAGTATTTT.